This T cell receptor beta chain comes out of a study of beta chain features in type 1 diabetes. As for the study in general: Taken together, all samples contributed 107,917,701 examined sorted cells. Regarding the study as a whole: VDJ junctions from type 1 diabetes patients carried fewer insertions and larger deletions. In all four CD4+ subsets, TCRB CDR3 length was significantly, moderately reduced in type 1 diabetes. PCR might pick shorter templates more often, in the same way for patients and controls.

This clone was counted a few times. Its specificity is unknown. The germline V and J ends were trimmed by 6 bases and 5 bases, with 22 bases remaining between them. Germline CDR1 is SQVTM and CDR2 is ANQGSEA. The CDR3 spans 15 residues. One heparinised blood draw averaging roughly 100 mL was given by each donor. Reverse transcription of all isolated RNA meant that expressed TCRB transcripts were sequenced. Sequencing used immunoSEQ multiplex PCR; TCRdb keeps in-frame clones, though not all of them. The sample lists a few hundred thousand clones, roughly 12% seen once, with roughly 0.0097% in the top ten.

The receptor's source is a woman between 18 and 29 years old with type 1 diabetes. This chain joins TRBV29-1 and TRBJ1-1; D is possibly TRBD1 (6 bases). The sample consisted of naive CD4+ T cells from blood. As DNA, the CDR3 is TGCAGCGTGAGGGGCAGGGGCGGGTCGTGGACTGAAGCTTTCTTT. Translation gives CSVRGRGGSWTEAFF.